The 15 T cell receptor beta chains below were found in one sample sequenced in a study of T cell repertoires in cytomegalovirus infection. Which antigens these TCRs recognize remains unknown. One entry per CDR3 protein, called by TCRdb with MiXCR from the reads. The sample has approximately 120,000 distinct CDR3 sequences, under 30% seen once. The sample in question was CD8+ T cells from cultured PBMCs, obtained from culture after CMV antigen stimulation. These receptors were collected from a human donor in good health (CMV status not recorded). Some clones in this sample may be carry-over from other donors' samples.

As to this clonotype: This sequence may be a read error, since a much larger clone differs from it by one base. The chain links TRBV7-2 to TRBJ2-3, with D possibly called TRBD1 or TRBD2 (5 bases each). Germline CDR1 and CDR2: SGHTA and FQGNSA. This CDR3 is 14 amino acids long. Trimming shortened V by 10 bases and J by 0 bases, and 14 bases separated the two germline ends. CDR3 amino acids: CANNAGTSTDTQYF. For the CDR3, the DNA is TGTGCCAACAACGCTGGGACGAGCACAGATACGCAGTATTTT.

Ten or more counts support this clonotype. The chain links TRBV7-9 to TRBJ2-5; 9 nucleotides line up with TRBD1. Losses at the gene ends were 5 bases for V and 5 bases for J; bases not matched to a gene: 9. CDR1 is SEHNR, CDR2 FQNEAQ, per germline (reference sequence). The CDR3 contains 15 residues. CDR3 sequence: CASSRGQGSGETQYF. In DNA form, the CDR3 reads TGTGCCAGCAGCCGGGGACAGGGCTCAGGGGAGACCCAGTACTTC.

This clonotype was seen a few times. This sequence joins TRBV5-6 and TRBJ1-1; a weak D match, TRBD1 (5 bases). V was pared by 4 bases and J by 1 base, with 11 bases between. Looked up from germline, CDR1 is SGHDT and CDR2 is YYEEEE. This CDR3 has 14 residues. This CDR3 reads CASSPGGWNTEAFF. CDR3 nucleotides: TGTGCCAGCAGCCCCGGGGGTTGGAACACTGAAGCTTTCTTT.

This clonotype was detected only a few times. This rearrangement joins TRBV7-6 to TRBJ2-3, with 11 nucleotides matching TRBD2. The trim removed 5 bases at V and 4 bases at J, leaving 14 bases unmatched. This CDR3 region has 18 residues. Germline CDR1 SGHVS, CDR2 FNYEAQ. The CDR3 reads CASSPPALLAGGADTQYF. In nucleotides, the CDR3 is TGTGCCAGCAGCCCCCCCGCCCTCTTAGCGGGGGGGGCAGATACGCAGTATTTT.

In this sample, this clonotype turned up many times. The V gene is TRBV7-2, the J gene TRBJ2-5, with TRBD2 identical over 7 bases. Germline values: CDR1 SGHTA, CDR2 FQGNSA. This CDR3 has 16 amino acids. The J segment lost 1 base and the V segment lost 5 bases, leaving 10 bases of the junction unmatched. DNA for the CDR3: TGTGCCAGCAGCCAAGCGGGGTCCAACCCCCAAGAGACCCAGTACTTC. It encodes CASSQAGSNPQETQYF.

This clonotype was seen once. Given a much more abundant clone one base away, this may be a read error. The chain combines TRBV7-8 with TRBJ2-7; 7 positions match TRBD2. Germline V CDR1 and CDR2: SGHVS, FQNEAQ. The CDR3 covers 16 residues. The CDR3 sequence: CVSSPFYERGAYEQYF. CDR3 nucleotides: TGTGTCAGCAGCCCCTTCTACGAGCGGGGAGCCTACGAGCAGTACTTC.

The table lists this clonotype with many counts. This chain joins TRBV5-1 and TRBJ1-1, with D possibly matching TRBD1 (5 bases). The germline V and J ends were trimmed by 4 bases and 3 bases, with 10 bases remaining between them. The CDR3 spans 13 residues. The germline CDR1 and CDR2 sequences are SGHRS and YFSETQ. The CDR3: CASSPEGYTEAFF. DNA of the CDR3: TGCGCCAGCAGCCCGGAGGGGTACACTGAAGCTTTCTTT.

This clonotype was seen only a few times. The chain recombines TRBV28 with TRBJ1-1; D remains ambiguous. With 5 bases removed from V and 1 base from J, the gap between germline ends came to 14 bases. The germline gives CDR1 MDHEN, CDR2 SYDVKM. The CDR3 totals 15 residues. The CDR3 loop is CASSPPIPGNTEAFF. The CDR3 region has the DNA TGTGCCAGCAGTCCCCCTATTCCGGGGAACACTGAAGCTTTCTTT.

This chain connects TRBV6-5 to TRBJ1-6; D is unclear. The CDR3 has 18 residues. Trimming removed 4 bases from V and 12 bases from J, with 28 bases in between. Germline V gene sequence: CDR1 MNHEY, CDR2 SVGAGI. This chain's CDR3 is CASSFSTSVYADSGPLHF. The CDR3 region has the DNA TGTGCCAGCAGTTTCTCGACGTCGGTGTATGCCGATTCAGGACCCCTCCACTTT.

The table lists this clonotype with a few counts. The chain is built from TRBV7-2 and TRBJ1-3; D is ambiguous. CDR1 and CDR2 (germline): SGHTA, FQGNSA. V was pared by 5 bases and J by 0 bases, with 14 bases between. The CDR3 has 16 amino acids. The CDR3 bases are TGTGCCAGCAGCCAACGGCCGGCGGGCTCTGGAAACACCATATATTTT. Its protein product is CASSQRPAGSGNTIYF. Using reference TRBV7-2 and TRBJ1-3 for the parts outside the CDR3, the full variable domain is GAGVSQSPSNKVTEKGKDVELRCDPISGHTALYWYRQSLGQGLEFLIYFQGNSAPDKSGLPSDRFSAERTGGSVSTLTIQRTQQEDSAVYLCASSQRPAGSGNTIYFGEGSWLTVV.

Only one count was recorded for this clonotype. One base away lies a much larger clone, so this may be a sequencing read error. The CDR3 carries no conserved terminal phenylalanine or tryptophan, so it likely arises from a read error. J is TRBJ1-5 and V is TRBV4-1; no clear D gene. The germline V and J ends were trimmed by 3 bases and 3 bases, with 15 bases remaining between them. The CDR3 spans 16 residues. Germline CDR1 and CDR2: MGHRA and YSYEKL. The CDR3, as DNA: TGCGCCAGCAGCCAGCGGGCGGGTCGGATCAATCAGCCCCAGCATTTA. Protein sequence: CASSQRAGRINQPQHL.

This clonotype was counted between two and nine times. This chain connects TRBV6-5 to TRBJ1-4; maybe TRBD1 (5 bases). V lost 0 bases and J lost 0, with 5 bases in between. The CDR3 contains 15 residues. CDR1 MNHEY and CDR2 SVGAGI come from the germline V gene. CDR3 DNA sequence: TGTGCCAGCAGTTACTCGGGGGCAACTAATGAAAAACTGTTTTTT. Translation: CASSYSGATNEKLFF.

This clonotype appeared a single time. The chain joins TRBV19 to TRBJ2-5; 8 bases agree with TRBD2. The germline CDR1 and CDR2 sequences are LNHDA and SQIVND (reference sequence). The J segment lost 5 bases and the V segment lost 5 bases, leaving 13 bases of the junction unmatched. The CDR3 runs 16 residues. The CDR3 region has the DNA TGTGCCAGTAGTTTACTTAGCGGGGCCTTGGAGGAGACCCAGTACTTC. It encodes CASSLLSGALEETQYF.

About this clonotype: This may be a read error, as it is one base from a much larger clone. The V and J genes are TRBV7-2 and TRBJ2-7, with TRBD1 matching over 7 bases. CDR1 is SGHTA and CDR2 is FQGNSA in the germline V gene. Trimming took 1 base from V and 5 from J; bases not matched to a gene: 11. CDR3 length: 16 amino acids. CDR3 DNA: TGTGCCAGCAGCTTAGGACCGAGACAGGGTTTCGACGAGCAGTACTTC. This translates into CASSLGPRQGFDEQYF.

The chain has TRBV2 and TRBJ2-7, with 12 bases fitting TRBD2. CDR3 length: 14 residues. Germline V gene lookup returns CDR1 SNHLY and CDR2 FYNNEI. The V and J ends lost 7 bases and 3 bases, in that order; junction bases with no gene match: 4. The DNA for the CDR3 is TGTGCCAGCACTCCGACTAGCGGGGGCTACGAGCAGTACTTC. As protein: CASTPTSGGYEQYF.